Presented here are 13 T cell receptor beta chains from one specimen sequenced in a study of T cell responses to AZD1222 COVID-19 vaccine. The data were produced by immunoSEQ multiplex PCR, yet TCRdb's version contains in-frame clones alone and is incomplete. The sample has about 120,000 clones, approximately 83% seen once. The sequenced sample was peripheral blood, obtained on day 0 of AZD1222 vaccination. The receptor set was obtained from an adult in good health.

The genes are TRBV9 and TRBJ2-2, with D maybe TRBD2 (5 bases). The germline V and J ends were trimmed by 0 bases and 5 bases, with 11 bases remaining between them. The CDR3 loop spans 15 amino acids. In germline, CDR1 is SGDLS, CDR2 YYNGEE. CDR3: CASSVERVWTGELFF. CDR3 DNA: TGTGCCAGCAGCGTAGAGAGGGTGTGGACCGGGGAGCTGTTTTTT.

The chain links TRBV7-3 to TRBJ1-1; D perhaps matches TRBD1 (5 bases). The ends were cut back, 3 bases at V and 1 base at J, with 9 bases in the middle. Germline V gene lookup returns CDR1 SGHTA and CDR2 FQGTGA. The length of the CDR3 is 14 residues. The DNA of the CDR3 is TGTGCCAGCAGCTTTGCGGGGCAGAACACTGAAGCTTTCTTT. Its translation is CASSFAGQNTEAFF. Together with reference TRBV7-3 and TRBJ1-1, the CDR3 gives the full variable domain: GAGVSQTPSNKVTEKGKYVELRCDPISGHTALYWYRQSLGQGPEFLIYFQGTGAADDSGLPNDRFFAVRPEGSVSTLKIQRTERGDSAVYLCASSFAGQNTEAFFGQGTRLTVV.

This sequence joins TRBV7-8 and TRBJ2-7, with D possibly matching TRBD1 (5 bases). The V and J ends lost 3 bases and 2 bases respectively, with 17 bases between them. There are 16 residues in the CDR3. Germline assignment: CDR1 SGHVS and CDR2 FQNEAQ. The CDR3 protein is CASSFLPGRYTYEQYF. DNA for the CDR3: TGTGCCAGCAGCTTCCTTCCAGGGCGTTATACCTACGAGCAGTACTTC.

The V and J genes are TRBV6-5 and TRBJ1-1, with 7 bases that match TRBD1. CDR1 and CDR2 from the germline V gene are MNHEY and SVGAGI. This CDR3 contains 15 residues. The J segment lost 2 bases and the V segment lost 5 bases, leaving 8 bases of the junction unmatched. The CDR3 nucleotides are TGTGCCAGCAGTCTTCCAGGGGGACCCAACACTGAAGCTTTCTTT. Its translation: CASSLPGGPNTEAFF.

The chain couples TRBV11-3 to TRBJ1-4; no reliable D call. Trimming stripped 2 bases from V and 6 bases from J, with 25 bases between. This CDR3 is built from 19 residues. Looked up from germline, CDR1 is SGHNT and CDR2 is YENEEA. The CDR3 DNA follows: TGTGCCAGCAGCTTATTGGTTTGGAGTAGGGAAGGGAAGGATGAAAAACTGTTTTTT. It codes for CASSLLVWSREGKDEKLFF.

The gene calls are TRBV19 and TRBJ1-2; no reliable D call. The V gene lost 0 bases and the J gene lost 4 bases, with 15 bases spanning the gap. CDR1 and CDR2 from the germline V gene are LNHDA and SQIVND (reference sequence). This CDR3 is built from 16 residues. The CDR3 spells CASSIEISQRVYGYTF. The CDR3 nucleotides read TGTGCCAGTAGTATAGAAATAAGCCAAAGAGTCTATGGCTACACCTTC.

This clone was counted a single time. The V gene is TRBV4-1, the J gene TRBJ2-1; D gene uncertain. V gave up 7 bases and J gave up 0 bases, with 16 bases separating them. The CDR3 is 16 amino acids. From germline, CDR1 is MGHRA and CDR2 YSYEKL. DNA for the CDR3: TGCGCCAGCACCCAGGAGCAGCCAAGCTCCTACAATGAGCAGTTCTTC. Translated: CASTQEQPSSYNEQFF.

The V call is TRBV7-2, the J call TRBJ2-1; 11 nucleotides line up with TRBD1. The CDR3 totals 15 residues. Trimming at V came to 5 bases and at J to 7 bases, leaving 7 bases not matched to a gene. Per germline, CDR1 SGHTA and CDR2 FQGNSA. CDR3 DNA: TGTGCCAGCAGCACCCGGACAGGGGGCAAAAATGAGCAGTTCTTC. Translation gives CASSTRTGGKNEQFF.

V is TRBV6-5 and J is TRBJ2-7, with D hard to call. The CDR3 length is 14 residues. Germline V lookup: CDR1 MNHEY, CDR2 SVGAGI. Trimming removed 6 bases from V and 0 bases from J, with 12 bases in between. CDR3 DNA sequence: TGTGCCAGCAGAGTACCAGGTAGCTCCTACGAGCAGTACTTC. Translated, it gives CASRVPGSSYEQYF.

The chain carries TRBV4-1 and TRBJ1-4; D unclear. The CDR3 sequence is 13 residues long. Germline V gene sequence: CDR1 MGHRA, CDR2 YSYEKL. Trimming stripped 3 bases from V and 8 bases from J, with 10 bases between. The CDR3 region has the DNA TGCGCCAGCAGCCACCTCGTAGGGGAAAAACTGTTTTTT. Amino acid sequence: CASSHLVGEKLFF.

Notes on this clone: Other DNA sequences in the same sample also yield this CDR3. J is TRBJ1-2 and V is TRBV3-1 (or the pseudogene TRBV3-2); D not certain. CDR3 length: 12 residues. CDR1 is LGHDT, CDR2 YNNKEL, per germline (reference sequence). Trimming pared 3 bases from V and 5 bases from J, leaving 7 bases between. CDR3 bases: TGTGCCAGCAGCCAGGGAGGTTATGGCTACACCTTC. It is translated as CASSQGGYGYTF.

The chain recombines TRBV11-2 with TRBJ2-5, with no clear D. With 5 bases removed from V and 0 bases from J, the gap between germline ends came to 7 bases. CDR3 length equals 13 residues. CDR1 and CDR2 (germline): SGHAT, FQNNGV. Written as DNA, the CDR3 is TGTGCCAGCAGCCGGGCGTACCAAGAGACCCAGTACTTC. Translating gives CASSRAYQETQYF.

The sample holds a few counts of this clone. The CDR3: CASSSPRGGFEAFF. The CDR3, as DNA: TGTGCCAGCAGCTCCCCAAGAGGGGGATTCGAAGCTTTCTTT. The chain is built from TRBV11-2 and TRBJ1-1; maybe TRBD1 (6 bases). Germline V gene data show CDR1 as SGHAT and CDR2 as FQNNGV. The CDR3 contains 14 residues. The ends were cut back, 4 bases at V and 8 bases at J, with 17 bases in the middle. Variable domain in full (rest from reference TRBV11-2 and TRBJ1-1): EAGVAQSPRYKIIEKRQSVAFWCNPISGHATLYWYQQILGQGPKLLIQFQNNGVVDDSQLPKDRFSAERLKGVDSTLKIQPAKLEDSAVYLCASSSPRGGFEAFFGQGTRLTVV.